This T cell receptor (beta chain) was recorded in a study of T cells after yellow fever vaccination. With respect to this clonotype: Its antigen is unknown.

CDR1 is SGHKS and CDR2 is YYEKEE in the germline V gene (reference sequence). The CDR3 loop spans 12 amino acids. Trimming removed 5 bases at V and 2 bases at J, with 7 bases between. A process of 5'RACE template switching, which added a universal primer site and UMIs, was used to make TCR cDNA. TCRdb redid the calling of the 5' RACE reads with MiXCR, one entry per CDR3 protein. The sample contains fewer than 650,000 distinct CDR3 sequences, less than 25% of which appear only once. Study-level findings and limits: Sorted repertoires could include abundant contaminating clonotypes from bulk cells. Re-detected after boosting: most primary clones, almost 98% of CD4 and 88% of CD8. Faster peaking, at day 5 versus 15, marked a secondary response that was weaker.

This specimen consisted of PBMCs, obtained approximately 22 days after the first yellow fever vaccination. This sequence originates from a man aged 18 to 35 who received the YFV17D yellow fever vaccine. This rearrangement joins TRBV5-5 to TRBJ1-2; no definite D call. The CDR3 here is CASRRQNYGYTF. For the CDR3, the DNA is TGTGCCAGCAGACGCCAGAACTATGGCTACACCTTC. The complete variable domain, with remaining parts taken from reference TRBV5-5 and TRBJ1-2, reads DAGVTQSPTHLIKTRGQQVTLRCSPISGHKSVSWYQQVLGQGPQFIFQYYEKEERGRGNFPDRFSARQFPNYSSELNVNALLLGDSALYLCASRRQNYGYTFGSGTRLTVV.